This T cell receptor beta chain comes out of a study of cytomegalovirus exposure and HLA in healthy donors. Broader study findings: Most TCR sequences were rare, but some public TCRs occurred in many donors. Among the CMV-associated chains, a few were confirmed in vitro as specific for CMV antigens. Reports described diagnosis of cytomegalovirus status by the classifier as highly specific and sensitive.

PCR primers comprised 60 Vbeta and 13 Jbeta primers. In the original workflow: Later analysis identified approximately 80 million unique TCR beta chains, around 10 million shared. Data came from immunoSEQ multiplex PCR; TCRdb stores just in-frame clones and leaves some out. V and J calls and clone size are as listed in that table; D and trimming were resolved from the DNA. The sample records over 150,000 clones, about four fifths being singletons. This CDR3 contains 14 residues. With 6 bases clipped from V and 7 bases from J, the junction kept 3 bases outside the gene matches. CDR1 is MNHEY and CDR2 is SMNVEV in the germline V gene (reference sequence). This clone occurred a few times. Its antigen is still unknown.

The chain links TRBV27 to TRBJ2-2; TRBD2 matches at 12 bases. What was sequenced was PBMCs. This receptor was taken from a male donor in good health and CMV-seronegative. DNA for the CDR3: TGTGCCAGCAGAACTAGCGGGAGGATCGGGGAGCTGTTTTTT. It is translated as CASRTSGRIGELFF.